Listed here are 28 T cell receptor beta chains from one sample, sequenced in a study of control samples from healthy donors and cancer patients. Profiling relied on immunoSEQ multiplex PCR, and the TCRdb table lists in-frame clones only, not all of them. The data contain 63,000 or so clones, 84% of them singletons. The sequenced sample was blood. These receptors were collected from a man in his forties or fifties in good health.

This clone has only a few counts. This rearrangement joins TRBV27 to TRBJ2-5; 7 bases fit TRBD1. V lost 5 bases and J lost 1; bases outside the gene matches: 1. The CDR3 runs 13 residues. The germline V gene encodes CDR1 MNHEY and CDR2 SMNVEV (reference sequence). CDR3 sequence: CASSHRGQETQYF. The CDR3 nucleotides are TGTGCCAGCAGTCACAGGGGCCAAGAGACCCAGTACTTC.

CDR3 residues: CASSFRGTNIQYF. The CDR3 coding sequence is TGTGCCAGCAGTTTTAGAGGGACTAACATTCAGTACTTC. The V call is TRBV27, the J call TRBJ2-4; maybe TRBD2 (6 bases). CDR1 and CDR2 (germline): MNHEY, SMNVEV (reference sequence). The V gene lost 3 bases and the J gene lost 7 bases, with 10 bases spanning the gap. The CDR3 totals 13 residues.

The CDR3 sequence: CASSPTSNEQFF. The CDR3 DNA reads TGTGCCAGCAGCCCCACAAGCAATGAGCAGTTCTTC. This chain connects TRBV9 to TRBJ2-1; D remains ambiguous. The CDR3 is 12 amino acids. CDR1 is SGDLS and CDR2 is YYNGEE in the germline V gene. V shed 4 bases and J shed 6 bases, with 8 bases lying between them.

The rearrangement links TRBV13 to TRBJ1-6, with 8 bases fitting TRBD1. V was clipped by 3 bases and J by 7 bases; unmatched bases: 2. Germline assignment: CDR1 PRHDT and CDR2 FYEKMQ (reference sequence). The CDR3 is 14 amino acids. In DNA form, the CDR3 reads TGTGCCAGCAGCTTGGACAGGGTGAATTCACCCCTCCACTTT. Translation: CASSLDRVNSPLHF.

The chain combines TRBV30 with TRBJ2-7; 8 nucleotides align to TRBD1. This CDR3 has 12 amino acids. Germline V gene sequence: CDR1 GTSNPN, CDR2 SVGIG (reference sequence). V was pared by 8 bases and J by 0 bases, with 3 bases of the junction left unmatched. CDR3 protein: CARQGLSYEQYF. CDR3 nucleotides: TGTGCCCGACAGGGGCTCTCCTACGAGCAGTACTTC.

This rearrangement joins TRBV10-3 to TRBJ1-3; D might be TRBD1 (5 bases). V lost 6 bases and J 2 bases, leaving 8 bases between the germline ends. Germline-derived CDR1 and CDR2 are ENHRY and SYGVKD. The CDR3 extends over 13 amino acids. The CDR3 protein is CAIRAGPGNTIYF. The CDR3 DNA is TGTGCCATCAGGGCAGGGCCTGGAAACACCATATATTTT.

The chain carries TRBV6-1 and TRBJ1-2; D might be TRBD1 (6 bases). The CDR3 has 12 amino acids. The V end lost 2 bases, the J end lost 13 bases, and 14 bases lay between the germline ends. Looked up from germline, CDR1 is MNHNS and CDR2 is SASEGT. DNA of the CDR3: TGTGCCAGCAGTGAAAGACAGGCGGCTCGCACCTTC. Protein product: CASSERQAARTF.

The rearrangement links TRBV30 to TRBJ2-4; perhaps D is TRBD1 or TRBD2 (5 bases each). Germline V gene sequence: CDR1 GTSNPN, CDR2 SVGIG (reference sequence). CDR3 size: 13 residues. V lost 4 bases to trimming and J lost 7 bases, with 14 bases between them. This CDR3 is CAWNPGAGNIQYF. Here the CDR3 DNA reads TGTGCCTGGAACCCCGGGGCAGGCAACATTCAGTACTTC.

This clone turned up a few times. The J gene is TRBJ2-3, the V gene TRBV30; the D is unclear. CDR1 and CDR2 (germline): GTSNPN, SVGIG (reference sequence). Trimming took 0 bases from V and 2 from J, leaving 18 bases between them. The CDR3 length is 17 residues. CDR3 DNA sequence: TGTGCCTGGAGTGTACGTCGTAACTTTCTTTCCACAGATACGCAGTATTTT. Amino acid sequence: CAWSVRRNFLSTDTQYF.

The chain links TRBV5-6 to TRBJ2-7; no clear D gene. With 3 bases removed from V and 7 bases from J, the gap between germline ends came to 20 bases. This CDR3 is 15 amino acids long. Germline lookup yields CDR1 SGHDT and CDR2 YYEEEE. The CDR3 protein is CASSSRIVKPKEQYF. The CDR3 coding sequence is TGTGCCAGCAGCTCCAGGATAGTGAAACCTAAAGAGCAGTACTTC.

This chain links TRBV9 with TRBJ2-1, with D possibly being TRBD1 (6 bases). The germline V and J ends were trimmed by 3 bases and 7 bases, with 14 bases remaining between them. Germline loops: CDR1 SGDLS, CDR2 YYNGEE. The CDR3 has 14 amino acids. CDR3 amino acids: CASSAVQGTNEQFF. CDR3 nucleotide sequence: TGTGCCAGCAGCGCCGTACAGGGAACGAATGAGCAGTTCTTC. The full variable domain, rest sourced from reference TRBV9 and TRBJ2-1, is DSGVTQTPKHLITATGQRVTLRCSPRSGDLSVYWYQQSLDQGLQFLIQYYNGEERAKGNILERFSAQQFPDLHSELNLSSLELGDSALYFCASSAVQGTNEQFFGPGTRLTVL.

This clone was recorded a few times. The chain links TRBV24-1 to TRBJ2-7, with D maybe TRBD2 (5 bases). Germline V gene sequence: CDR1 KGHDR, CDR2 SFDVKD. V dropped 3 bases and J dropped 3 bases, with 11 bases sitting between them. CDR3 length: 14 amino acids. The CDR3 nucleotides are TGTGCCACCAGTGATCGAGGGCAAAGCTACGAGCAGTACTTC. Amino acids: CATSDRGQSYEQYF.

There are a few counts of this clone. The chain recombines TRBV11-2 with TRBJ2-1; 7 bases fit TRBD1. With 5 bases clipped from V and 3 bases from J, the junction kept 7 bases outside the gene matches. This CDR3 is 15 amino acids long. Germline lookup yields CDR1 SGHAT and CDR2 FQNNGV. The CDR3 DNA reads as TGTGCCAGCAGCCAAGACAGGGAACTCTACAATGAGCAGTTCTTC. Residues: CASSQDRELYNEQFF.

This rearrangement joins TRBV18 to TRBJ1-6, with 8 bases aligning to TRBD1. CDR3 length: 15 residues. With V trimmed by 2 bases and J by 5 bases, 2 bases remained unmatched. CDR1 and CDR2 (germline): KGHSH, LQKENI. This CDR3 is CASSPDRGNNSPLHF. DNA of the CDR3: TGTGCCAGCTCACCAGACAGGGGTAATAATTCACCCCTCCACTTT.

This sequence joins TRBV5-6 and TRBJ2-7, with 11 bases identical to TRBD2. CDR1 SGHDT and CDR2 YYEEEE come from the germline V gene. The CDR3 length is 14 residues. Trimming at V came to 4 bases and at J to 3 bases, leaving 3 bases not matched to a gene. In DNA form, the CDR3 reads TGTGCCAGCAGCCCGGGACTAGCGGTCTACGAGCAGTACTTC. Translated: CASSPGLAVYEQYF.

This chain uses TRBV14 with TRBJ2-1; D remains unclear. The V and J ends lost 0 bases and 6 bases respectively, with 9 bases between them. Germline CDR1 and CDR2: SGHDN and FVKESK. The length of the CDR3 is 14 residues. The DNA of the CDR3 is TGTGCCAGCAGCCAAGATTATGTCATCAATGAGCAGTTCTTC. This gives the protein CASSQDYVINEQFF.

The chain recombines TRBV24-1 with TRBJ2-7, with TRBD1 identical over 7 bases. The CDR3 is made up of 15 amino acids. The ends lost 3 bases at V and 3 bases at J; junction bases unmatched: 7. Germline CDR1 is KGHDR and CDR2 is SFDVKD. CDR3 DNA: TGTGCCACCAGTGATAAGGGGGCAGGGAGCTACGAGCAGTACTTC. Protein: CATSDKGAGSYEQYF.

The chain carries TRBV6-5 and TRBJ2-7; D tentatively reads TRBD1 or TRBD2 (5 bases each). The CDR3 is 14 residues long. Trimming pared 6 bases from V and 4 bases from J, leaving 16 bases between. The germline gives CDR1 MNHEY, CDR2 SVGAGI. CDR3 amino acids: CASSLGLEGYEQYF. DNA for the CDR3: TGTGCCAGCAGCCTTGGCCTCGAGGGGTACGAGCAGTACTTC.

The J gene is TRBJ2-3, the V gene TRBV10-1, with D uncertain. Trimming left V 4 bases short and J 4 bases short, with 6 bases between. CDR3 size: 12 residues. Germline V CDR1 and CDR2: WNHNN, SYGVQD (reference sequence). The CDR3 reads CASSATADTQYF. In DNA, the CDR3 is TGCGCCAGCAGTGCGACGGCAGATACGCAGTATTTT.

The chain links TRBV28 to TRBJ1-2; D perhaps matches TRBD1 (6 bases). Germline values: CDR1 MDHEN, CDR2 SYDVKM. Trimming stripped 2 bases from V and 4 bases from J, with 11 bases between. This CDR3 is 14 amino acids long. In nucleotides, the CDR3 is TGTGCCAGCAGTTTAGGGTACAGGGCCTATGGCTACACCTTC. Translation gives CASSLGYRAYGYTF.

With regard to this clone: A read error may produce the germline difference seen at one junction end. The rearrangement links TRBV4-3 to TRBJ2-7; D remains unclear. This CDR3 is 9 amino acids long. Germline CDR1 and CDR2: LGHNA and YSLEER. The CDR3 nucleotides are TGCGCCAGCAGCCCCCTCACAATCTTC. Residues: CASSPLTIF.

This clone came up once. V usage is TRBV9 and J usage is TRBJ2-2; D unresolved. Germline CDR1 is SGDLS and CDR2 is YYNGEE. The CDR3 has 15 residues. V shed 4 bases and J shed 3 bases, with 13 bases lying between them. In DNA, the CDR3 is TGTGCCAGCAGCTCCGAAGGTCGGTACACCGGGGAGCTGTTTTTT. Translation: CASSSEGRYTGELFF.

This rearrangement joins TRBV5-1 to TRBJ1-1; TRBD1 aligns across 8 bases. J gave up 3 bases and V 0 bases, and 7 bases lay outside the gene matches. CDR1 and CDR2 (germline): SGHRS, YFSETQ. The CDR3 length is 16 residues. The CDR3 region is CASSLEGQALYTEAFF. The DNA for the CDR3 is TGCGCCAGCAGCTTGGAGGGACAGGCATTATACACTGAAGCTTTCTTT. Complete variable domain (other parts from reference TRBV5-1 and TRBJ1-1): KAGVTQTPRYLIKTRGQQVTLSCSPISGHRSVSWYQQTPGQGLQFLFEYFSETQRNKGNFPGRFSGRQFSNSRSEMNVSTLELGDSALYLCASSLEGQALYTEAFFGQGTRLTVV.

The chain employs TRBV28 and TRBJ1-2; D gene ambiguous. Per the germline V gene, CDR1 is MDHEN and CDR2 is SYDVKM. The CDR3 totals 14 residues. V was clipped by 4 bases and J by 4 bases, with 13 bases between them. The CDR3 bases are TGTGCCAGCAGTTCGCTTCAGCCACCCTATGGCTACACCTTC. Protein: CASSSLQPPYGYTF.

V gene TRBV13 combines with J gene TRBJ2-1; 7 bases align to TRBD2. This CDR3 contains 18 residues. Germline V gene lookup returns CDR1 PRHDT and CDR2 FYEKMQ (reference sequence). With 1 base clipped from V and 4 bases from J, the junction kept 13 bases outside the gene matches. CDR3: CASSLEVSGIEVYNEQFF. CDR3 sequence (DNA): TGTGCCAGCAGCTTAGAGGTGAGCGGGATAGAAGTATACAATGAGCAGTTCTTC.

This clone was picked up a small number of times. The rearrangement uses TRBV20-1 and TRBJ1-2; D may be TRBD1 (5 bases). V was trimmed by 3 bases and J by 4 bases, leaving 9 bases between them. This CDR3 has 12 amino acids. Looked up from germline, CDR1 is DFQATT and CDR2 is SNEGSKA (reference sequence). The CDR3 bases are TGCAGTGCTAGTCGTGGGGCCTATGGCTACACCTTC. This codes for CSASRGAYGYTF.

The chain links TRBV4-1 to TRBJ2-2, with D possibly being TRBD1 or TRBD2 (6 bases each). V lost 6 bases and J lost 4, with 12 bases in between. Germline V gene lookup returns CDR1 MGHRA and CDR2 YSYEKL. The CDR3 loop spans 14 amino acids. CDR3 sequence: CASSDGGRTGELFF. The CDR3 DNA reads TGCGCCAGCAGTGATGGGGGGCGCACCGGGGAGCTGTTTTTT.

V and J are TRBV4-1 and TRBJ2-7; D not resolved. The germline V gene has CDR1 MGHRA and CDR2 YSYEKL. Trimming cost V 4 bases and J 0 bases, with 10 bases left between them. This CDR3 contains 14 residues. The CDR3 region has the DNA TGCGCCAGCAGCCGAGGACCACCCTCCTACGAGCAGTACTTC. It yields the protein CASSRGPPSYEQYF.